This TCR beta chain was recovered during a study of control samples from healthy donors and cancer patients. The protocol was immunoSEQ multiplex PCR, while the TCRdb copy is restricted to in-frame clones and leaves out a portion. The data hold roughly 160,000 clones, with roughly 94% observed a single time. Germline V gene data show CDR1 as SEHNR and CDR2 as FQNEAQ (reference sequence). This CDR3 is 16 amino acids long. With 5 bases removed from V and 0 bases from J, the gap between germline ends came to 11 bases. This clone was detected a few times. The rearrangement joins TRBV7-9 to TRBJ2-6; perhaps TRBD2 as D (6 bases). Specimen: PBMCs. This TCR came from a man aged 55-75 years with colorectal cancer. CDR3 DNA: TGTGCCAGCAGCCCAGGGCGGGGCTCTGGGGCCAACGTCCTGACTTTC. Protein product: CASSPGRGSGANVLTF.